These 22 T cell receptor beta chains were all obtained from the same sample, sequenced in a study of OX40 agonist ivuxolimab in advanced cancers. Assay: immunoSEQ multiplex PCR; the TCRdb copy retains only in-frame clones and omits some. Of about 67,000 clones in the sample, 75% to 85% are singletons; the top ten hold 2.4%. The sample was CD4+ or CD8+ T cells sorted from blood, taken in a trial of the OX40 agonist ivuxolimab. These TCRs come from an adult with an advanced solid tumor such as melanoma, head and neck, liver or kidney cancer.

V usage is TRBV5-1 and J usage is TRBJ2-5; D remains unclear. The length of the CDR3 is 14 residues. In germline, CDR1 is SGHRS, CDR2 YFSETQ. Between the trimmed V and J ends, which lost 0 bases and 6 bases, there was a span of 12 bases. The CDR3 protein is CASSLDVGRQTQYF. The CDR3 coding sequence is TGCGCCAGCAGCTTGGATGTGGGCAGGCAGACCCAGTACTTC.

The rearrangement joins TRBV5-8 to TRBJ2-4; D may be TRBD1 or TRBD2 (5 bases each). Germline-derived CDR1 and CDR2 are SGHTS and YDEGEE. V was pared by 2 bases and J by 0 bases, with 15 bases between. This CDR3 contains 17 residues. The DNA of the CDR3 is TGTGCCAGCAGCTTCGGCCGGCTGGGGGTAGCCAAAAACATTCAGTACTTC. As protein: CASSFGRLGVAKNIQYF.

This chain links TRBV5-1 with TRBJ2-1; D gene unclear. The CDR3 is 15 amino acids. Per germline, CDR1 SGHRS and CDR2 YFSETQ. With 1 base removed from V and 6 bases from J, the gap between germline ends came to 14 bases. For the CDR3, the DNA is TGCGCCAGCAGCTTGTCAGGTTCATGGGGCAATGAGCAGTTCTTC. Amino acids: CASSLSGSWGNEQFF.

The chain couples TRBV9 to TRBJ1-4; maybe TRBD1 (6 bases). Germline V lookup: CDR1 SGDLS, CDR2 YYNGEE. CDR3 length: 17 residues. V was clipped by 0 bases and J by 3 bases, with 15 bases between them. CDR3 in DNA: TGTGCCAGCAGCGTAGGAGTAGGGGGGAAGGCTAATGAAAAACTGTTTTTT. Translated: CASSVGVGGKANEKLFF. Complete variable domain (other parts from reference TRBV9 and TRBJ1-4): DSGVTQTPKHLITATGQRVTLRCSPRSGDLSVYWYQQSLDQGLQFLIQYYNGEERAKGNILERFSAQQFPDLHSELNLSSLELGDSALYFCASSVGVGGKANEKLFFGSGTQLSVL.

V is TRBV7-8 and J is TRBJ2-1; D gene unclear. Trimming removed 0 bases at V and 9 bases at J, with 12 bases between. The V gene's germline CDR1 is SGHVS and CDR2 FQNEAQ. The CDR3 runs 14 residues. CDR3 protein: CASSLALNLGEQFF. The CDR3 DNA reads TGTGCCAGCAGCTTAGCGCTGAACCTCGGTGAGCAGTTCTTC.

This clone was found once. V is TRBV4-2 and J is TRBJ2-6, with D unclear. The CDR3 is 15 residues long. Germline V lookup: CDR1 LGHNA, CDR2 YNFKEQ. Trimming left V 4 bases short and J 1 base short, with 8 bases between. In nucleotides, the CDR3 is TGTGCCAGCAGCCGCGAGTTTTCTGGGGCCAACGTCCTGACTTTC. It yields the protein CASSREFSGANVLTF.

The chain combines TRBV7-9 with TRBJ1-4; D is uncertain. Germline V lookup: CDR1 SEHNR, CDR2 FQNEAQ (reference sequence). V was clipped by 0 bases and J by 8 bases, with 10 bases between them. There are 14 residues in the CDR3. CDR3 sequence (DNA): TGTGCCAGCAGCTTAGCGGGGATAGGAGAAAAACTGTTTTTT. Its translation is CASSLAGIGEKLFF.

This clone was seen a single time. The CDR3: CASSVGGRDSYEQYF. The CDR3 nucleotides read TGTGCCAGCAGCGTAGGGGGCAGGGATTCCTACGAGCAGTACTTC. The chain employs TRBV9 and TRBJ2-7; tentative D call: TRBD1 (5 bases). Germline values: CDR1 SGDLS, CDR2 YYNGEE. Trimming took off 0 bases at V and 1 base at J, with 11 bases between the two ends. The CDR3 has 15 residues.

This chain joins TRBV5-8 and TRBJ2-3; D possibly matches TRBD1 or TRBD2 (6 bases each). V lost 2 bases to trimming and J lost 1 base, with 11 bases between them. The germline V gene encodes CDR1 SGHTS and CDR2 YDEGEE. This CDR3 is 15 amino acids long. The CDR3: CASSFRGVRTDTQYF. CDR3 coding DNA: TGTGCCAGCAGCTTTAGGGGGGTCCGCACAGATACGCAGTATTTT.

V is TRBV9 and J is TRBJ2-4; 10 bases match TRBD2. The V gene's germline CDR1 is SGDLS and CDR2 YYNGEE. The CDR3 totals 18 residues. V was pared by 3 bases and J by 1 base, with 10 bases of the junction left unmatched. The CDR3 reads CASSDIPKRGGAKNIQYF. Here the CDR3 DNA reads TGTGCCAGCAGCGACATCCCAAAGCGGGGGGGCGCCAAAAACATTCAGTACTTC. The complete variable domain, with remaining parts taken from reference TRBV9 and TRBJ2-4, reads DSGVTQTPKHLITATGQRVTLRCSPRSGDLSVYWYQQSLDQGLQFLIQYYNGEERAKGNILERFSAQQFPDLHSELNLSSLELGDSALYFCASSDIPKRGGAKNIQYFGAGTRLSVL.

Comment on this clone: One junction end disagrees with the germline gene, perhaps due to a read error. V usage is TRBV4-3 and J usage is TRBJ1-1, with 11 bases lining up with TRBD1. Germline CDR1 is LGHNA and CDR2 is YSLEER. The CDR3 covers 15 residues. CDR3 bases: TGCGCCAACAGCCAAGAAACGGGACAGGGGGTTGAAGCTTTCTTT. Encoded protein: CANSQETGQGVEAFF.

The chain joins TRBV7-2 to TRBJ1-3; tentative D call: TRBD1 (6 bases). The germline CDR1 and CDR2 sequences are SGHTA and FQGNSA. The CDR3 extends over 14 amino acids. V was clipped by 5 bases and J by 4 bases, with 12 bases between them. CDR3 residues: CASSVQGFGNTIYF. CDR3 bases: TGTGCCAGCAGCGTACAGGGTTTCGGAAACACCATATATTTT.

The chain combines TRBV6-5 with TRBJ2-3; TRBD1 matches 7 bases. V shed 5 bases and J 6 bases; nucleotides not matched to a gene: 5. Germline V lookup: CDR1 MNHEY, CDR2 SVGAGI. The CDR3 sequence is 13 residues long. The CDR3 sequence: CASSGMTGDTQYF. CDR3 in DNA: TGTGCCAGCAGTGGTATGACAGGGGATACGCAGTATTTT.

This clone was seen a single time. CDR3 sequence: CASSFDRAQPQHF. For the CDR3, the DNA is TGTGCCAGCAGCTTCGACAGGGCTCAGCCCCAGCATTTT. The chain has TRBV7-2 and TRBJ1-5; 7 bases are shared with TRBD1. Trimming at V came to 3 bases and at J to 6 bases, leaving 2 bases not matched to a gene. The V gene's germline CDR1 is SGHTA and CDR2 FQGNSA. This CDR3 contains 13 residues.

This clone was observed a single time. CDR3 DNA: TGTGCCAGCATGAGGGGGACAGTTTACAATGAGCAGTTCTTC. This sequence encodes CASMRGTVYNEQFF. The chain combines TRBV27 with TRBJ2-1; TRBD1 matches 7 bases. V lost 7 bases, J lost 4 bases, and 7 bases stayed unmatched. The CDR3 has 14 amino acids. CDR1 MNHEY and CDR2 SMNVEV come from the germline V gene (reference sequence).

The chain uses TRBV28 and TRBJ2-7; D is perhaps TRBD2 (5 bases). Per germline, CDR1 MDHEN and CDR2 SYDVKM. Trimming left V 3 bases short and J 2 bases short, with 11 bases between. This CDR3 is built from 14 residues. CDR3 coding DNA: TGTGCCAGCAGTTTGATCACCGGGACCTACGAGCAGTACTTC. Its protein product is CASSLITGTYEQYF.

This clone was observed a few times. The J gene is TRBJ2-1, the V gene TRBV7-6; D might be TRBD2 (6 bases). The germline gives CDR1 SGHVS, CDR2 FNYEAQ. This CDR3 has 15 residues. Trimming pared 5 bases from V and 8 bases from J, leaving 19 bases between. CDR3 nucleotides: TGTGCCAGCAGCCGCAGACAAGTCGCGGGATATGAGCAGTTCTTC. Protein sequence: CASSRRQVAGYEQFF.

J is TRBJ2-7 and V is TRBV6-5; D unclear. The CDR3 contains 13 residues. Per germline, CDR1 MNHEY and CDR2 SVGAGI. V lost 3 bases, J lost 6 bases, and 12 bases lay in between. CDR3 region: CASSYPNKGEQYF. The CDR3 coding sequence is TGTGCCAGCAGTTATCCAAATAAAGGCGAGCAGTACTTC.

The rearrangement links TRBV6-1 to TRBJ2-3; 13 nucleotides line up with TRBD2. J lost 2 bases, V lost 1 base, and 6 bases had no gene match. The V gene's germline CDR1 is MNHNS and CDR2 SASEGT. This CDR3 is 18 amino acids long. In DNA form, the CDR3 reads TGTGCCAGCAGTGAAGGGTGGACTAGCGGGAGCACCACAGATACGCAGTATTTT. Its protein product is CASSEGWTSGSTTDTQYF.

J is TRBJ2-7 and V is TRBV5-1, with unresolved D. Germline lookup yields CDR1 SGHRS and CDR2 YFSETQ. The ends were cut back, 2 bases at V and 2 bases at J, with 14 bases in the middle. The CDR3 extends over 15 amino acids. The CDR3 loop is CASSLEERATYEQYF. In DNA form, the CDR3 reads TGCGCCAGCAGCTTAGAGGAAAGGGCTACCTACGAGCAGTACTTC.

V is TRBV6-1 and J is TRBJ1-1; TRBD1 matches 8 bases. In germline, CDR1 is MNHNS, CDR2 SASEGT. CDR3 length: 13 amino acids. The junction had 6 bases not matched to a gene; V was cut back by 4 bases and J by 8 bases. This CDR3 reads CASSGTGRGEAFF. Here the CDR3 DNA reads TGTGCCAGCAGTGGGACAGGGAGAGGGGAAGCTTTCTTT.

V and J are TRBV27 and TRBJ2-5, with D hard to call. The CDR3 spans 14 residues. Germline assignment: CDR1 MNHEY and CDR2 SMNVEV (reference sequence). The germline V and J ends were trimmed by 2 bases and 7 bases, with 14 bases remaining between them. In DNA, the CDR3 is TGTGCCAGCAGTTTAGCAGGAACCGTAGGGACCCAGTACTTC. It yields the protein CASSLAGTVGTQYF.